This TCR beta chain was retrieved from a study of shared clonotypes between healthy human individuals. Looked up from germline, CDR1 is MNHNS and CDR2 is SASEGT. V was shortened by 6 bases and J by 1 base, with 3 bases between the two germline ends. This CDR3 has 11 residues. Libraries were prepared by immunoSEQ multiplex PCR; TCRdb keeps only in-frame clonotypes and omits some of them. The sample carries hundreds of thousands of clones, roughly 73% recorded once. The sequence came from a woman in her twenties or thirties in good health. The source material was memory CD4+ T cells sorted from blood. Indicated subset: CD45RA-negative fraction. The chain links TRBV6-1 to TRBJ1-2; the D is unclear. The CDR3 region is CASSVNYGYTF. The CDR3 DNA is TGTGCCAGCAGCGTTAACTATGGCTACACCTTC.